The text below deals with one TCR beta chain. The target antigen is unknown. With 60 Vbeta and 13 Jbeta primers, the PCR was carried out. Clones were read by immunoSEQ multiplex PCR, and TCRdb kept only the in-frame ones, dropping some. This table holds 150,000 to 200,000 clones, 70% to 90% found once. This sample is drawn from a study of cytomegalovirus exposure and HLA in healthy donors. Whole-study results and caveats: More clonal expansion characterized HLA-associated TCR beta chains than equally common others in a later analysis. It has been reported that TCR beta sequences accurately predicted the HLA-A and HLA-B alleles of most subjects.

The study sampled nominally healthy donors, though unrecorded immune exposures were likely. Material for sequencing was PBMCs. This TCR came from a man aged 18 to 30 in good health and CMV-seropositive.

The chain's CDR3 is CAWSLPGQGMETQYF. CDR3 coding DNA: TGTGCCTGGAGCTTGCCGGGACAGGGGATGGAGACCCAGTACTTC. This chain uses TRBV30 with TRBJ2-5; 10 bases map to TRBD1. Trimming at V came to 3 bases and at J to 5 bases, leaving 9 bases not matched to a gene. The CDR3 is made up of 15 amino acids. The germline CDR1 and CDR2 sequences are GTSNPN and SVGIG (reference sequence).